The sequence of this T cell receptor beta chain was determined in a study of cytomegalovirus exposure and HLA in healthy donors. As for the study in general: The study placed 80% to 90% of its approximately 430 genotyped donors in the Caucasian-associated ancestry cluster.

Donors were nominally healthy when sampled, though unrecorded immune exposures were likely. Findings and limits, study-wide: Some V segments (TRBV6-2 and TRBV6-3 among them) were excluded as indistinguishable. Most observed TCR sequences were rare, whereas some public TCRs were detected in many donors.

This clone is medium-sized (0.01 to 0.1%) by share. Its antigen is undetermined. V lost 8 bases to trimming and J lost 0 bases; unmatched junction nucleotides: 4. Germline values: CDR1 MGHDK, CDR2 SYGVNS. This CDR3 spans 15 amino acids. This PCR relied on a set of 60 Vbeta primers and 13 Jbeta primers. Some clones are missing from TCRdb's copy, which holds only in-frame ones; the method was immunoSEQ multiplex PCR. The table has just over 70,000 clones, roughly 81% seen once. The sequence derives from a human donor in good health. The chain is built from TRBV25-1 and TRBJ2-1; 10 positions agree with TRBD2. Sequenced material: PBMCs. The CDR3 is CASLQREGSYNEQFF. The CDR3 coding sequence is TGTGCCAGCCTCCAGCGGGAGGGCTCCTACAATGAGCAGTTCTTC.